This T cell receptor beta chain originates from a study of cytomegalovirus exposure and HLA in healthy donors. The sample holds a few counts of this clone. No antigen is known for it. Primers: 60 Vbeta forward and 13 Jbeta reverse. TCRdb keeps only in-frame clones here, not all; method: immunoSEQ multiplex PCR. Counted here are roughly 140,000 clones, 68% occurring once; the ten biggest clones make up 4% to 5.5%. The donors gave bone marrow, and they were healthy. General study results and limits: Analysis performed later showed TCR beta chains linked to HLA being more clonally expanded than equally common others.

Trimming pared 6 bases from V and 2 bases from J, leaving 10 bases between. The CDR3 loop spans 14 amino acids. The germline V gene encodes CDR1 MDHEN and CDR2 SYDVKM. This clonotype originated in a man aged 55 to 69 in good health and CMV-seronegative. The chain has TRBV28 and TRBJ2-2; TRBD2 is a possible D gene (5 bases). The material sequenced was PBMCs. The CDR3 loop is CASRGAVNTGELFF. The CDR3 nucleotides are TGTGCCAGCAGGGGAGCGGTTAACACCGGGGAGCTGTTTTTT.